This T cell receptor (beta chain) came from a study of graft-versus-host responses after intestinal transplantation (dated by TCRdb to about 2021). The study in broad terms: The transplants that recipients received were multivisceral, liver-intestinal, or isolated intestinal. Anti-thymocyte globulin induction was given to all recipients, followed by maintenance tacrolimus and steroids for approximately three years. After intestinal transplantation, graft-versus-host and host-versus-graft alloreactive T cell clones in the graft, circulation and bone marrow were tracked using bulk TCR-beta CDR3 sequencing. To identify alloreactive clones, pre-transplant mixed lymphocyte reaction products were sequenced and compared with unstimulated pre-transplant donor and recipient T cells. A cohort of roughly 25 intestinal transplant recipients, including one retransplant, was enrolled, and a few patients lacking pretransplant specimens were excluded. A peak of at least 4% donor T cells among recipient peripheral blood mononuclear cells was the definition used for donor T cell macrochimerism. Samples from three later patients were sequenced in-house on an Illumina MiSeq with MiXCR processing rather than by the commercial service.

Concerning this clone: Its antigen remains undetermined. No per-base quality is available; no much larger clone lies one base away.

Overall results and qualifications from the work: Early after transplant, peak levels of circulating GvH clones were found to be associated with declines in HvG clones. In patients with donor T cell macrochimerism, the allografts had high GvH to HvG T cell clonal ratios. GvH clones turned up in recipient bone marrow, with some appearing earlier in ileal mucosa or blood, a pattern consistent with an intestinal mucosal origin. Conclusions were limited by the relatively low number and heterogeneity of intestinal transplant patients.

V was cut back by 4 bases and J by 4 bases, leaving a gap of 13 bases between them. From a lookup of the germline V gene (reference sequence), CDR1 and CDR2 are SGHNT and YYREEE. From cysteine to phenylalanine, the CDR3 is 14 amino acids long. Of all the DNA, just the CDR3 is kept, 42 bases in frame from base 1. Libraries were made using the immunoSEQ multiplex PCR assay. For most patients, genomic DNA was isolated with the Qiagen DNeasy Blood and Tissue Kit and sent frozen to Adaptive Biotechnologies for TCR sequencing. High-throughput TCR-beta CDR3 sequencing of genomic DNA from most patients was performed by Adaptive Biotechnologies. As for the authors' bioinformatics: Adaptive's ImmunoSEQ software supplied the TCR sequencing data for 15 to 20 patients, while MiXCR and VDJtools were used to process a few other patients. CD4 versus CD8 sorting errors were corrected by removing sequences found in both subsets at a frequency ratio below 5:1. CDR3 nucleotide sequences shared by donor and recipient were removed because the origin of these sequences could not be assigned. At least 2-fold expansion over unstimulated cells and a minimum CFSE-low frequency of 0.002% (template counts) or 0.001% (read counts) were required for clones to be classified as alloreactive. A clone was considered mappable if detected in the sequenced pre-transplant spleen, lymph node, or MLR CFSE-low populations of the donor or recipient. Cumulative frequency of alloreactive clones was calculated as a percentage of all sequences weighted by copy number. TCRdb mirrors the immuneACCESS table, restricted to in-frame sequences. Some clones are absent from its copies; in checked studies, under half trace to an unresolved V gene, and the reason for the others is unknown. V, J and clone size were drawn from that table, and D and trimming were deduced from the DNA. This sample holds approximately 130,000 clones; around nine tenths were observed only once. Around 0.15% of the sample comes from the top ten.

Taken with the paper, the label for time point translates to: cells obtained before transplantation from donor or recipient. CD3+CD4+ and CD3+CD8+ populations were FACS-sorted from unstimulated pre-transplant donor and recipient cells taken from spleen or lymph nodes. This sequence was found in a human donor who received an intestinal transplant. This sequence uses TRBV5-4 and TRBJ2-3, with a tentative D gene TRBD2 over 6 matching bases. The sample was unstimulated CD4+ T cells sorted from spleen or lymph node cells, taken before intestinal transplant. The CDR3 protein: CASSLSGEADTQYF. The DNA sequence is TGTGCCAGCAGCCTTTCGGGGGAGGCAGATACGCAGTATTTT. The variable domain in full, with residues beyond the CDR3 obtained from the reference TRBV5-4 and TRBJ2-3 genes, is ETGVTQSPTHLIKTRGQQVTLRCSSQSGHNTVSWYQQALGQGPQFIFQYYREEENGRGNFPPRFSGLQFPNYSSELNVNALELDDSALYLCASSLSGEADTQYFGPGTRLTVL.